This T cell receptor beta chain emerged from a study of technical replicates of blood from a handful of donors. The germline V gene encodes CDR1 SGHRS and CDR2 YFSETQ. With V trimmed by 0 bases and J by 9 bases, 6 bases remained unmatched. This CDR3 is 15 amino acids long. Profiled with immunoSEQ multiplex PCR; TCRdb holds only in-frame clones, not every one. The sample includes about 78,000 clones, over 90% of them seen just once. The receptor was isolated from a human donor in good health. J is TRBJ2-1 and V is TRBV5-1; 10 bases fit TRBD2. Material: T cells isolated from PBMCs. The chain's CDR3 is CASSLGSGRTSEQFF. CDR3 sequence (DNA): TGCGCCAGCAGCTTGGGTAGCGGGAGGACCAGTGAGCAGTTCTTC.